This T cell receptor (beta chain) is drawn from a study of regulatory T cells in long-lasting Graves disease. Study findings and constraints: The researchers studied only peripheral blood, not thyroid tissue.

Deletions cut 4 bases from V and 7 bases from J, with 10 bases between. Per germline, CDR1 LGHDT and CDR2 YNNKEL (reference sequence). The CDR3 is 13 amino acids. This clonotype was recorded only once. Its specificity is unknown. The time point here: newly diagnosed GD, antithyroid drugs for less than 3 months. PBMC RNA was the source of the TCR library. EDTA tubes received about 8.2 milliliters of drawn peripheral blood. Arm-PCR with iRepertoire HTBI primers amplified the CDR3 regions for these TCR beta libraries. In the source study's methods: Across samples, about 56 TRBV and some 14 TRBJ segments were found. TCRdb re-analysed the multiplex PCR reads in MiXCR, keeping a single row per CDR3 protein. TCRdb, not the authors, supplied the V and J calls. The sample shows about 470,000 distinct CDR3 sequences, about 16% of them seen only once. A further study also used this sample, focusing on T cells in Graves' hyperthyroidism and ophthalmopathy. That report notes: Uncontrolled infection, other autoimmune disease, pregnancy or lactation led to exclusion.

The chain links TRBV3-1 to TRBJ1-4; D call uncertain. The sequence was obtained from a woman in her twenties or thirties with Graves disease. Sequencing used peripheral blood mononuclear cells (PBMCs), obtained at new diagnosis, from a patient treated with antithyroid drugs. The CDR3 loop reads CASSRSVGEKLFF. The CDR3 DNA reads TGTGCCAGCAGCCGAAGTGTTGGTGAAAAACTGTTTTTT.